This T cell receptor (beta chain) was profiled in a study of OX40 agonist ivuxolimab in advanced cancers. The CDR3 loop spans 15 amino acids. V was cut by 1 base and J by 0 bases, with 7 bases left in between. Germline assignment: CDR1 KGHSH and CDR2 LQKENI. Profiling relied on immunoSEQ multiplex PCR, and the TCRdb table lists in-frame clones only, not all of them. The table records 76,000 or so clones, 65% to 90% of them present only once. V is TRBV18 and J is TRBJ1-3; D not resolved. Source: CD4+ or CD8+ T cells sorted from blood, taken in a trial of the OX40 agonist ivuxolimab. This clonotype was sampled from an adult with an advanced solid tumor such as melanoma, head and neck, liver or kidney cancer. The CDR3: CASSPQQDSGNTIYF. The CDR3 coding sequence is TGTGCCAGCTCACCACAGCAGGACTCTGGAAACACCATATATTTT.